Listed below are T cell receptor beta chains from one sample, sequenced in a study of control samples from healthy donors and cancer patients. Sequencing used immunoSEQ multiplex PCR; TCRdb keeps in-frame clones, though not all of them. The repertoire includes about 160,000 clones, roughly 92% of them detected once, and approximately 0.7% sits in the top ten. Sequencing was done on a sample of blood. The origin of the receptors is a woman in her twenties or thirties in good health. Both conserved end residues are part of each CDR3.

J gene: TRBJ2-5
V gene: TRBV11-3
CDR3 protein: CASSWGDSLQETQYF

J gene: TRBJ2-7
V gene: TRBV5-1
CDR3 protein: CASSDRGLAGITSYEQYF

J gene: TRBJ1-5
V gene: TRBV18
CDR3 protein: CASSPRDSSNQPQHF

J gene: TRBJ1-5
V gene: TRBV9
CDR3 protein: CASSVSGSSNQPQHF

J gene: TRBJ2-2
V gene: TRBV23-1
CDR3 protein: CASSQSAGTNTGELFF

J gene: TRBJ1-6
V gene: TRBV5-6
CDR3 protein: CASSFRVYVGTNSPLHF

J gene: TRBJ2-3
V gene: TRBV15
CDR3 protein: CATSRDTAGGNTDTQYF

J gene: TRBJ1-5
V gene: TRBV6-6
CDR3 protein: CASSLSGLYNQPQHF

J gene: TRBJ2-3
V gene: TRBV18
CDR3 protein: CASSRRESPTDTQYF

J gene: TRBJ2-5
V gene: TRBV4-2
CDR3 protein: CASSQPIGQGGETQYF

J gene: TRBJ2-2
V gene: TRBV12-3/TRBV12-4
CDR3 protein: CASSWGWTGELFF

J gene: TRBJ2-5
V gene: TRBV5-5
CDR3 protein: CASSPGPQETQYF

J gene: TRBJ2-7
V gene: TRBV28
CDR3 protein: CASSPAVIRVSSYEQYF

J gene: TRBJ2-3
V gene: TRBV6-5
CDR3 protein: CASSKPGLPEDTQYF

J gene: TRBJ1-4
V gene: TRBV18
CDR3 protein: CASSPMGSNEKLFF

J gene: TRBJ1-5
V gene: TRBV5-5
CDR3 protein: CASSTDREGGQPQHF

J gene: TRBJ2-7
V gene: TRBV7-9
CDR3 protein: CASSPSAAVHEQYF

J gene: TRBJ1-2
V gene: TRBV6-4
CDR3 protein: CASSDSPGPLYGYTF